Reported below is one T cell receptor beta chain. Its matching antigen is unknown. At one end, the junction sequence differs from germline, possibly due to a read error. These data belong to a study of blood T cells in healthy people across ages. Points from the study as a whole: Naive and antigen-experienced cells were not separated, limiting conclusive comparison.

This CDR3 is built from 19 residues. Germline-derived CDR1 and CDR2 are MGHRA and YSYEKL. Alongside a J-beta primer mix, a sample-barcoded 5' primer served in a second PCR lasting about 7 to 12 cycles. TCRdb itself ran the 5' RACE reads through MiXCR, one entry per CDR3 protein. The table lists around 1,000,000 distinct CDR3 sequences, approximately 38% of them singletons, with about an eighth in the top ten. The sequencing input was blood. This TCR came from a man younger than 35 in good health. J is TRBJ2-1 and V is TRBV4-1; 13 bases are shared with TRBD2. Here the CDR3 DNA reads TGCGCCAGCAGTCCGATCGGGACTAGCGGGGCCTTTTCCTGCAATGAGCAGTTCTTC. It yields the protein CASSPIGTSGAFSCNEQFF.